This TCR beta chain was obtained from a study of OX40 agonist ivuxolimab in advanced cancers. At the level of the study: Patients were over 65% male with ages roughly 23 to 79, mean around 61.

Here immunoSEQ multiplex PCR was the method, and the copy in TCRdb shows in-frame clones only, minus some. Here the sample spans tens of thousands of clones, about 82% being singletons. Blood sampling was done at baseline, cycle 4 day 1, and cycle 7 day 1. Germline V gene sequence: CDR1 MNHEY, CDR2 SMNVEV (reference sequence). With 1 base clipped from V and 2 bases from J, the junction kept 2 bases outside the gene matches. The CDR3 extends over 15 amino acids. Broader study findings: With doses of 0.1-3.0 mg/kg, partial responders showed among the lowest clonal expansion. More expanded clones were found, on average, in CD8+ than in CD4+ T cells.

Comment on this clone: Its antigen is currently unknown.

The receptor was derived from an adult with an advanced solid tumor such as melanoma, head and neck, liver or kidney cancer. The J gene is TRBJ2-1, the V gene TRBV27; 7 nucleotides line up with TRBD2. This sample comprised CD4+ or CD8+ T cells sorted from blood, obtained in a trial of the OX40 agonist ivuxolimab. The CDR3 sequence is CASSLLAGAYNEQFF. The CDR3 DNA is TGTGCCAGCAGTTTATTAGCGGGTGCCTACAATGAGCAGTTCTTC.